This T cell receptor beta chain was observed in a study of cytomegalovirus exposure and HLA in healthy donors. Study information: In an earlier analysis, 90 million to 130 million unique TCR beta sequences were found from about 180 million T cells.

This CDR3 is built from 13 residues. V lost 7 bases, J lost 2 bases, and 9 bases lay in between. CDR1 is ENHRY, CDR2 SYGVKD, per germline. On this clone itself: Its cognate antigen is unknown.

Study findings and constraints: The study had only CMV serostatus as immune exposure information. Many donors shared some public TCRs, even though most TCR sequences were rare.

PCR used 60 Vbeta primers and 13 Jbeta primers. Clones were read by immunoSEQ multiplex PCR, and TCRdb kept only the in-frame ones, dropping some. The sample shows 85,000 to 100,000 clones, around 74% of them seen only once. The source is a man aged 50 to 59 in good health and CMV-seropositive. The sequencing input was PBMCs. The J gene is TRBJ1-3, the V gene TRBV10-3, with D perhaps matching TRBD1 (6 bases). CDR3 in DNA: TGTGCCATCAATCAGGGGACTGGAAACACCATATATTTT. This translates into CAINQGTGNTIYF.